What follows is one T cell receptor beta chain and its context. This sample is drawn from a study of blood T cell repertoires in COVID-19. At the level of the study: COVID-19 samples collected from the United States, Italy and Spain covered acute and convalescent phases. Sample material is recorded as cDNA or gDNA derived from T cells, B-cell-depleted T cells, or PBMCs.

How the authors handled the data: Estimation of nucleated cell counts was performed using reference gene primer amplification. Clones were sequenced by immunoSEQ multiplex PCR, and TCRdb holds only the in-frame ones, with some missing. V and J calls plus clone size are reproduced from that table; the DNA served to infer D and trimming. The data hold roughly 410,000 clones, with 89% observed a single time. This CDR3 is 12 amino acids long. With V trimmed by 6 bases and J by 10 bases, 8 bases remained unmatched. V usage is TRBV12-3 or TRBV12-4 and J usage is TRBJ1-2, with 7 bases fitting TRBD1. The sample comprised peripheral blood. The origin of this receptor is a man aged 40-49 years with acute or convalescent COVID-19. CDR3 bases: TGTGCCAGCAGCTTGACAGGGCGAGTCTACACCTTC. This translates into CASSLTGRVYTF.